The 22 T cell receptor beta chains reported below all come from one sample, sequenced in a study of blood T cell repertoires in COVID-19. Assay: immunoSEQ multiplex PCR; the TCRdb copy retains only in-frame clones and omits some. The table lists over 70,000 clones, roughly 74% of them singletons. The sample consisted of peripheral blood. The receptors originated from a man in his 70s with COVID-19, enrolled during active disease.

The chain is built from TRBV11-3 and TRBJ2-3; 11 bases align to TRBD2. This CDR3 has 14 amino acids. The J segment lost 10 bases and the V segment lost 2 bases, leaving 5 bases of the junction unmatched. Germline V gene sequence: CDR1 SGHNT, CDR2 YENEEA. The CDR3 spells CASSLSTSGASQYF. DNA of the CDR3: TGTGCCAGCAGCTTATCGACTAGCGGGGCCTCGCAGTATTTT.

The V gene is TRBV12-5, the J gene TRBJ1-2; TRBD1 is a possible D gene (5 bases). Trimming pared 1 base from V and 4 bases from J, leaving 13 bases between. The CDR3 loop spans 15 amino acids. Germline-derived CDR1 and CDR2 are LGHNT and FRNRAP. This chain's CDR3 is CASGLASGGAYGYTF. The CDR3 region has the DNA TGTGCTAGTGGTTTGGCCTCAGGAGGGGCCTATGGCTACACCTTC.

V usage is TRBV7-6 and J usage is TRBJ2-3; the match to TRBD2 covers 11 bases. This CDR3 has 16 residues. Germline-derived CDR1 and CDR2 are SGHVS and FNYEAQ. V lost 5 bases to trimming and J lost 2 bases; unmatched junction nucleotides: 6. The CDR3: CASSPMTSGATDTQYF. The CDR3 nucleotides are TGTGCCAGCAGCCCGATGACTAGCGGGGCCACAGATACGCAGTATTTT.

V usage is TRBV30 and J usage is TRBJ1-5, with a tentative D call TRBD1 (5 bases). CDR3 size: 12 residues. The V end was cut by 1 base, the J end by 7 bases, with 8 bases between. Germline-derived CDR1 and CDR2 are GTSNPN and SVGIG (reference sequence). CDR3 coding DNA: TGTGCCTGGAGTGATGGGGGGCAGCCCCAGCATTTT. As protein: CAWSDGGQPQHF.

This clone has a single count. CDR3 nucleotides: TGTGCCAGCAGCTTCGGGGGGGAGACGTCTGAAGCTTTCTTT. Its protein product is CASSFGGETSEAFF. The chain combines TRBV5-5 with TRBJ1-1; perhaps TRBD1 as D (5 bases). V lost 2 bases, J lost 6 bases, and 14 bases lay in between. Germline CDR1 SGHKS, CDR2 YYEKEE (reference sequence). The CDR3 covers 14 residues.

The rearrangement links TRBV6-5 to TRBJ1-2; TRBD1 aligns across 9 bases. CDR3 length equals 13 residues. Germline loops: CDR1 MNHEY, CDR2 SVGAGI. Losses at the gene ends were 6 bases for V and 2 bases for J; bases not matched to a gene: 1. CDR3 nucleotides: TGTGCCAGCAGAGGACAGGGGAACTATGGCTACACCTTC. Amino acids: CASRGQGNYGYTF.

The chain is built from TRBV11-3 and TRBJ1-1, with D maybe TRBD1 (6 bases). V shed 5 bases and J shed 3 bases, with 16 bases lying between them. The CDR3 has 15 amino acids. Germline CDR1 and CDR2: SGHNT and YENEEA. The CDR3 nucleotides are TGTGCCAGCAGCCCGGGGGGGCCGTTGGACACTGAAGCTTTCTTT. Residues: CASSPGGPLDTEAFF.

The V and J genes are TRBV28 and TRBJ1-5, with a weak D call TRBD1 (6 bases). This CDR3 has 17 residues. Trimming removed 5 bases from V and 0 bases from J, with 17 bases in between. The germline V gene encodes CDR1 MDHEN and CDR2 SYDVKM. CDR3 sequence reads: CASSPPTGAHSNQPQHF. The CDR3 bases are TGTGCCAGCAGTCCCCCGACAGGCGCACATAGCAATCAGCCCCAGCATTTT.

The V gene is TRBV19, the J gene TRBJ1-1; 7 bases map to TRBD1. Germline lookup yields CDR1 LNHDA and CDR2 SQIVND (reference sequence). CDR3 length: 14 amino acids. With V trimmed by 5 bases and J by 10 bases, 13 bases remained unmatched. The CDR3 DNA follows: TGTGCCAGTAGTGTCCGACAGGGCACGTTCGTAGCTTTCTTT. It is translated as CASSVRQGTFVAFF.

About this clone: Additional DNA sequences in this sample encode the identical CDR3. The chain recombines TRBV4-3 with TRBJ1-2; a possible D gene is TRBD1 (5 bases). V was shortened by 1 base and J by 0 bases, with 9 bases between the two germline ends. There are 15 residues in the CDR3. Germline lookup yields CDR1 LGHNA and CDR2 YSLEER. As DNA, the CDR3 is TGCGCCAGCAGCCAAGGTCAGGGCTCTAACTATGGCTACACCTTC. Translation: CASSQGQGSNYGYTF.

This clone has only a few counts. V usage is TRBV11-2 and J usage is TRBJ2-7; a weak D match, TRBD1 (6 bases). Germline V gives CDR1 SGHAT, CDR2 FQNNGV. V was pared by 5 bases and J by 3 bases, with 14 bases between. The CDR3 spans 14 residues. CDR3: CASSLKTGFYEQYF. The CDR3 DNA reads as TGTGCCAGCAGCCTAAAGACAGGATTCTACGAGCAGTACTTC.

V is TRBV5-1 and J is TRBJ1-1, with a possible D match to TRBD1 (6 bases). Trimming shortened V by 4 bases and J by 2 bases, and 12 bases separated the two germline ends. CDR3 size: 14 residues. Germline V gene data show CDR1 as SGHRS and CDR2 as YFSETQ. The CDR3 region is CASSQGHRNTEAFF. CDR3 in DNA: TGCGCCAGCAGCCAGGGACACAGAAACACTGAAGCTTTCTTT.

The gene calls are TRBV11-3 and TRBJ1-1; weak D call: TRBD1 (5 bases). CDR1 and CDR2 (germline): SGHNT, YENEEA. The CDR3 is made up of 14 amino acids. V lost 0 bases, J lost 2 bases, and 7 bases lay in between. CDR3 amino acids: CASSLETGNTEAFF. As DNA, the CDR3 is TGTGCCAGCAGCTTAGAAACAGGAAACACTGAAGCTTTCTTT.

The V and J genes are TRBV7-2 and TRBJ2-3, with 11 bases matching TRBD2. V was clipped by 4 bases and J by 1 base; unmatched bases: 4. The CDR3 covers 16 residues. Germline V gene lookup returns CDR1 SGHTA and CDR2 FQGNSA. DNA of the CDR3: TGTGCCAGCAGCTCCTTAGCGGGAGGGGGCACAGATACGCAGTATTTT. Translated, it gives CASSSLAGGGTDTQYF.

Only one count was recorded for this clone. V and J are TRBV4-2 and TRBJ1-2; unclear D gene. The CDR3 has 14 amino acids. Germline CDR1 LGHNA, CDR2 YNFKEQ. Between the trimmed V and J ends, which lost 2 bases and 0 bases, there was a span of 7 bases. The CDR3 protein is CASSQMSTNYGYTF. The CDR3 nucleotides are TGTGCCAGCAGCCAAATGTCCACTAACTATGGCTACACCTTC.

This chain connects TRBV6-1 to TRBJ2-7, with 9 bases fitting TRBD2. CDR1 MNHNS and CDR2 SASEGT come from the germline V gene. J lost 7 bases, V lost 3 bases, and 7 bases had no gene match. The CDR3 contains 14 residues. The CDR3 nucleotides are TGTGCCAGCAGTGATGCGGGGGGGCCGTATGAGCAGTACTTC. It encodes CASSDAGGPYEQYF.

This chain joins TRBV25-1 and TRBJ1-5; 9 positions agree with TRBD1. The CDR3 has 15 amino acids. The V and J ends lost 4 bases and 7 bases, in that order; junction bases with no gene match: 8. Germline V CDR1 and CDR2: MGHDK, SYGVNS. DNA for the CDR3: TGTGCCAGCAGTGGGACAGGGGCAGGGGAGCAGCCCCAGCATTTT. Protein product: CASSGTGAGEQPQHF.

The genes are TRBV6-6 and TRBJ1-1; the match to TRBD1 covers 10 bases. The CDR3 runs 16 residues. V was pared by 6 bases and J by 0 bases, with 7 bases of the junction left unmatched. Germline CDR1 and CDR2: MNHNY and SVGAGI (reference sequence). The CDR3 loop reads CASRPGTGVMNTEAFF. In nucleotides, the CDR3 is TGTGCCAGCAGGCCCGGGACAGGGGTTATGAACACTGAAGCTTTCTTT.

CDR3 DNA: TGTGCCAGTAGTAAGACAGGGAACACTGAAGCTTTCTTT. It specifies CASSKTGNTEAFF. The rearrangement uses TRBV19 and TRBJ1-1; tentative D call: TRBD1 (6 bases). The CDR3 is 13 amino acids. V was clipped by 4 bases and J by 1 base, with 7 bases between them. Per the germline V gene, CDR1 is LNHDA and CDR2 is SQIVND (reference sequence).

This clone was counted many times. The chain has TRBV7-2 and TRBJ1-2, with 10 bases identical to TRBD1. V shed 4 bases, J shed 4 bases, and the junction held 9 bases outside the gene matches. Per germline, CDR1 SGHTA and CDR2 FQGNSA. There are 16 residues in the CDR3. This chain's CDR3 is CASSSSGTGESYGYTF. The CDR3 region has the DNA TGTGCCAGCAGCTCGAGCGGGACAGGGGAAAGCTATGGCTACACCTTC. Full variable domain (outside the CDR3, taken from reference TRBV7-2 and TRBJ1-2): GAGVSQSPSNKVTEKGKDVELRCDPISGHTALYWYRQSLGQGLEFLIYFQGNSAPDKSGLPSDRFSAERTGGSVSTLTIQRTQQEDSAVYLCASSSSGTGESYGYTFGSGTRLTVV.

The chain recombines TRBV5-6 with TRBJ2-5; TRBD1 aligns across 7 bases. This CDR3 contains 13 residues. V lost 2 bases to trimming and J lost 4 bases; unmatched junction nucleotides: 2. Germline CDR1 SGHDT, CDR2 YYEEEE. The CDR3 loop is CASSLQGIETQYF. The CDR3 region has the DNA TGTGCCAGCAGCTTACAGGGGATAGAGACCCAGTACTTC.

The chain has TRBV27 and TRBJ1-6, with D possibly being TRBD1 (5 bases). Germline V CDR1 and CDR2: MNHEY, SMNVEV (reference sequence). The V end was cut by 6 bases, the J end by 7 bases, with 19 bases between. The CDR3 runs 16 residues. CDR3 sequence: CASRQTGGGANSPLHF. The CDR3 DNA follows: TGTGCCAGCAGACAAACCGGGGGAGGAGCCAATTCACCCCTCCACTTT.